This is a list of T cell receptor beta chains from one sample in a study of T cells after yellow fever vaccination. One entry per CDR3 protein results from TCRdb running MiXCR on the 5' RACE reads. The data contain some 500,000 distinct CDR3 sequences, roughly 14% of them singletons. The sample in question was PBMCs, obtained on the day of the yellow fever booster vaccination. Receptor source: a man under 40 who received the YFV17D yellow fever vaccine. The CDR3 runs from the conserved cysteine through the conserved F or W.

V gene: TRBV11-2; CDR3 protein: CASSGGEDTGELFF
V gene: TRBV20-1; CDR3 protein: CSGLLDSLSYEQYF
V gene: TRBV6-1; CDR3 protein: CASRSTNTGELFF
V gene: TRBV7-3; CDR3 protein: CASSRGYGYPGELFF
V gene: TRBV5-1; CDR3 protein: CASSPGIGGIEETQYF
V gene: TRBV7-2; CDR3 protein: CASSERLATSHHEQFF
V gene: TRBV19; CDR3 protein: CASSLGARGTDTQYF
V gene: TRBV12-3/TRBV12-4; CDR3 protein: CASSFGWDTGELFF
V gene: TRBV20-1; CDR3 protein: CSNVDSGRSGQYF
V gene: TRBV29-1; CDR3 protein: CSVLTSGREDTQYF
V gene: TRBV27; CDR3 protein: CASSIGTGTDTQYF
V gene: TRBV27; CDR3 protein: CASSGGQDYGYTF
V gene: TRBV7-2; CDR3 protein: CASSLETGLAGDEQYF
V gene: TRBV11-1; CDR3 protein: CASSLPLGSSGSYNEQFF
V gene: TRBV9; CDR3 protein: CASSVGQSVYEQYF
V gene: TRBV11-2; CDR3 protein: CASSLLRTTNEQFF
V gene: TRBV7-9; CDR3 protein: CASSSYGRDSYEQYF
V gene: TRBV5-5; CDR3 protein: CASRFSGSYEQYF
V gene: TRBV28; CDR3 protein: CASSFKLVYTDTQYF
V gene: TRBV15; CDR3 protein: CATSIEDTQYF
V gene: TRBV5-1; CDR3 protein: CASSLWAGMDSEAFF
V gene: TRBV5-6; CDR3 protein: CASSLVGDSYGYTF
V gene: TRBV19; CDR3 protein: CASSILAGEGHGELFF
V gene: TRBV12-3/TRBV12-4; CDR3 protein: CASNAHFTDTQYF
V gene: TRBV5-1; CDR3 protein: CASSLDGGAFYEQYF
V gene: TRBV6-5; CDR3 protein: CASSYRGENEQFF
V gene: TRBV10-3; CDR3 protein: CAISVEGWSYGYTF
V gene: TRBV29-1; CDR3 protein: CSVEDGTLYEQYF
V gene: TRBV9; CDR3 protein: CASSVGDRATEEQYF
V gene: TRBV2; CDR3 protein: CASNEASGSLDTQYF
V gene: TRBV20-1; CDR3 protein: CSAGLLAGVINNEQFF
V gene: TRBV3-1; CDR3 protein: CASSPRVGGYGYTF
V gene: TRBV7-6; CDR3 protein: CASSPGTGNSGANVLTF
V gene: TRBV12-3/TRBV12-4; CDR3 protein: CASSDYGGGELFF
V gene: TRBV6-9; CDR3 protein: CTRRVHVGYTF
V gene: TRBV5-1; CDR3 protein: CASSSKGRPSYNEQFF
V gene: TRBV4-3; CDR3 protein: CASSQDLGYGTYTYEQYF
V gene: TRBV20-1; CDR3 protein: CSARVMSPGEQFF
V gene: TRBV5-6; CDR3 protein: CASSFWGLSAKNIQYF
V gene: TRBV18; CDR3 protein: CASSPDGLAGLETQYF
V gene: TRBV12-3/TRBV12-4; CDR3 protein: CASSLRLAASTDTQYF
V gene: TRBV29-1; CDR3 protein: CSGSRDGRGELFF
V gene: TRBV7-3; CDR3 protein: CASSLQVTGEQFF
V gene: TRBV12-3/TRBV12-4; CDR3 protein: CASRRTGQFNQPQHF
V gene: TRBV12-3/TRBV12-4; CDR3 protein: CASSRWAHGELFF
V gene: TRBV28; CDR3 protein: CASSFSGRGFSEQFF
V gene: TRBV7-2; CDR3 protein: CASSFGLGYTEAFF
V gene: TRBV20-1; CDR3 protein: CSARVPRRNEAFF
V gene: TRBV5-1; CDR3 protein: CASSLGTSGRDTQYF
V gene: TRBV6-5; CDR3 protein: CASTLPQGDRDQPQHF
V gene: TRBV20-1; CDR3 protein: CSALRERTQYF
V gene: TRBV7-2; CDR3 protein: CASSLALNPVNGQFF
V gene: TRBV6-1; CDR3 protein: CASSPGQGGIYEQYF
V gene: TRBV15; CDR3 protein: CATSRGPVAGGYNSPLHF